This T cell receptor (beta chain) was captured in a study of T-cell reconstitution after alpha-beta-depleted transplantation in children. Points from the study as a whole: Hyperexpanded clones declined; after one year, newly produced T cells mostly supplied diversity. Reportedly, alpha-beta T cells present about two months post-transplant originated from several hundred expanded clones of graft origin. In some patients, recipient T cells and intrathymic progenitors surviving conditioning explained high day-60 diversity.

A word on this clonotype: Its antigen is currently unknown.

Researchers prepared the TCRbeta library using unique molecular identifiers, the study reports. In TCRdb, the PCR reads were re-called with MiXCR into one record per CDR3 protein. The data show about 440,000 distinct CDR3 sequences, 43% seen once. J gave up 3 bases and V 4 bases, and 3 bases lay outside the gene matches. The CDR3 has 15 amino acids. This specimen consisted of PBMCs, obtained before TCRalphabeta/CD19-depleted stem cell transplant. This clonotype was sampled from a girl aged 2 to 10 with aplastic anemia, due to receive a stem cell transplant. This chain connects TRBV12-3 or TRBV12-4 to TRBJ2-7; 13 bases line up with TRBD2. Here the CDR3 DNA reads TGTGCCAGCAGTTCAGGGACTAGCGGGGACTACGAGCAGTACTTC. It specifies CASSSGTSGDYEQYF.